This T cell receptor (beta chain) was sequenced for a study of shared T cell receptors in the human thymus. Germline CDR1 reads SGHRS; CDR2 reads YFSETQ. Unmatched junction bases numbered 8, after V lost 4 bases and J lost 14 bases. CDR3 length equals 12 residues. Profiling relied on immunoSEQ multiplex PCR, and the TCRdb table lists in-frame clones only, not all of them. There are hundreds of thousands of clones in the sample; about 90% occur only once, and roughly 0.0094% lies in the top ten. About this clone itself: Additional DNA sequences in this sample encode the identical CDR3.

The sample was also linked to a second study, of human thymus T cells.

The chain recombines TRBV5-1 with TRBJ1-5; 8 bases fit TRBD1. Source material: thymocytes. The TCR sequence derives from a boy under two years old with a congenital heart defect. The CDR3 nucleotides read TGCGCCAGCAGCATGCCAGGGGGCCCCGAGCATTTT. This translates into CASSMPGGPEHF.